These 21 T cell receptor beta chains were all obtained from the same sample, sequenced in a study of beta chain features in type 1 diabetes. Expressed TCRB transcripts were sequenced because the entire RNA isolate underwent reverse transcription. The protocol was immunoSEQ multiplex PCR, while the TCRdb copy is restricted to in-frame clones and leaves out a portion. The sample has roughly 380,000 clones, about 20% seen once; the top ten hold around 0.045%. Sequencing was done on a sample of naive CD4+ T cells from blood. The receptors were sampled from a woman under 30 in good health.

The DNA of the CDR3 is TGTGCCAGCAGCCCGAGGACAGGGGTCACAGATACGCAGTATTTT. This translates into CASSPRTGVTDTQYF. The chain recombines TRBV7-9 with TRBJ2-3; 9 bases are shared with TRBD1. Germline V gene lookup returns CDR1 SEHNR and CDR2 FQNEAQ (reference sequence). The V and J ends lost 5 bases and 2 bases, in that order; junction bases with no gene match: 5. CDR3 length: 15 residues.

V and J are TRBV7-8 and TRBJ2-1; D is undetermined. Germline V lookup: CDR1 SGHVS, CDR2 FQNEAQ. V was trimmed by 6 bases and J by 7 bases, leaving 16 bases between them. This CDR3 comprises 14 residues. The CDR3, as DNA: TGTGCCAGCAGTTCGACGCGGTTCGGGAATGAGCAGTTCTTC. Its protein product is CASSSTRFGNEQFF.

This sequence joins TRBV19 and TRBJ2-1; TRBD2 is a possible D gene (5 bases). V lost 7 bases, J lost 0 bases, and 13 bases lay in between. This CDR3 contains 15 residues. The V gene's germline CDR1 is LNHDA and CDR2 SQIVND (reference sequence). This CDR3 reads CASNTGTSSYNEQFF. CDR3 nucleotide sequence: TGTGCCAGTAATACGGGAACTAGCTCCTACAATGAGCAGTTCTTC.

V is TRBV7-9 and J is TRBJ2-1; the D gene is possibly TRBD1 (5 bases). V shed 5 bases and J shed 4 bases, with 18 bases lying between them. CDR3 length: 16 amino acids. CDR1 SEHNR and CDR2 FQNEAQ come from the germline V gene (reference sequence). The CDR3 region is CASSPKGNSLYNEQFF. The DNA for the CDR3 is TGTGCCAGCAGCCCAAAGGGGAACAGCTTGTACAATGAGCAGTTCTTC.

This chain links TRBV29-1 with TRBJ1-1; D call uncertain. Trimming shortened V by 2 bases and J by 0 bases, and 7 bases separated the two germline ends. Germline V lookup: CDR1 SQVTM, CDR2 ANQGSEA. The CDR3 covers 13 residues. The CDR3 loop reads CSVESGLNTEAFF. DNA of the CDR3: TGCAGCGTTGAATCGGGATTGAACACTGAAGCTTTCTTT.

The chain employs TRBV10-3 and TRBJ1-2, with D possibly TRBD1 on 6 matching bases. This CDR3 is 13 amino acids long. Germline V CDR1 and CDR2: ENHRY, SYGVKD. V was cut by 4 bases and J by 7 bases, with 13 bases left in between. The CDR3 DNA is TGTGCCATCAGTGTACAGGGTATGCGTGGCTACACCTTC. This sequence encodes CAISVQGMRGYTF.

V is TRBV30 and J is TRBJ2-1; D possibly corresponds to TRBD2 (5 bases). Trimming stripped 4 bases from V and 1 base from J, with 14 bases between. The CDR3 spans 15 residues. Germline V CDR1 and CDR2: GTSNPN, SVGIG (reference sequence). The CDR3 DNA follows: TGTGCCTGGAACTCTGGGAGCGGTTCCTACAATGAGCAGTTCTTC. Translated: CAWNSGSGSYNEQFF.

CDR3 region: CASSIQGVGSPLHF. The CDR3 DNA reads TGTGCCAGTAGTATTCAAGGGGTAGGTTCACCCCTCCACTTT. V is TRBV19 and J is TRBJ1-6; possible D gene TRBD1, 5 bases. Germline V gene data show CDR1 as LNHDA and CDR2 as SQIVND (reference sequence). The CDR3 is 14 amino acids. Trimming left V 3 bases short and J 9 bases short, with 12 bases between.

The gene calls are TRBV6-1 and TRBJ2-1; 9 bases map to TRBD1. CDR1 is MNHNS and CDR2 is SASEGT in the germline V gene. This CDR3 is 14 amino acids long. The J segment lost 7 bases and the V segment lost 6 bases, leaving 7 bases of the junction unmatched. The CDR3 loop is CASSGGQGRNEQFF. As DNA, the CDR3 is TGTGCCAGCAGCGGAGGACAGGGGAGAAATGAGCAGTTCTTC.

The chain is built from TRBV5-1 and TRBJ1-2; D is unclear. This CDR3 has 14 amino acids. CDR1 and CDR2 from the germline V gene are SGHRS and YFSETQ. The V and J ends lost 0 bases and 4 bases respectively, with 10 bases between them. This CDR3 is CASSLALEAYGYTF. The CDR3 region has the DNA TGCGCCAGCAGCTTGGCCCTGGAGGCCTATGGCTACACCTTC.

There are a few counts of this clone. The chain recombines TRBV7-3 with TRBJ2-7; 8 nucleotides align to TRBD1. Germline V CDR1 and CDR2: SGHTA, FQGTGA. The V and J ends lost 3 bases and 7 bases, in that order; junction bases with no gene match: 8. The CDR3 is 14 amino acids. The chain's CDR3 is CASSFGGRGREQYF. The CDR3 DNA reads TGTGCCAGCAGCTTTGGTGGCAGGGGGCGGGAGCAGTACTTC.

The V call is TRBV5-1, the J call TRBJ2-2; tentative D call: TRBD2 (5 bases). In germline, CDR1 is SGHRS, CDR2 YFSETQ. V was trimmed by 3 bases and J by 5 bases, leaving 14 bases between them. This CDR3 contains 15 residues. The CDR3 reads CASSSGLRETGELFF. The CDR3 DNA is TGCGCCAGCAGCTCCGGATTACGGGAAACCGGGGAGCTGTTTTTT.

This chain links TRBV29-1 with TRBJ2-7; TRBD1 might be the D (6 bases). The germline CDR1 and CDR2 sequences are SQVTM and ANQGSEA. With 5 bases removed from V and 7 bases from J, the gap between germline ends came to 18 bases. The CDR3 is 13 residues long. CDR3 loop: CSVRTDTWGEQYF. DNA of the CDR3: TGCAGCGTTCGGACAGACACCTGGGGGGAGCAGTACTTC.

V and J are TRBV29-1 and TRBJ2-3; D may be TRBD1 (7 bases). The CDR3 runs 11 residues. CDR1 SQVTM and CDR2 ANQGSEA come from the germline V gene. The V gene lost 8 bases and the J gene lost 6 bases, with 12 bases spanning the gap. The DNA of the CDR3 is TGCAGCCAACAGGGGAGGGATACGCAGTATTTT. It encodes CSQQGRDTQYF.

The V call is TRBV30, the J call TRBJ1-5; 8 nucleotides align to TRBD1. This CDR3 contains 13 residues. Germline CDR1 and CDR2: GTSNPN and SVGIG (reference sequence). V gave up 1 base and J gave up 5 bases; unmatched junction bases: 1. The CDR3 bases are TGTGCCTGGAGTGGGGACAGGTATCAGCCCCAGCATTTT. Translating it yields CAWSGDRYQPQHF.

This clone was detected a few times. V and J are TRBV25-1 and TRBJ1-5; TRBD1 matches 7 bases. Per the germline V gene, CDR1 is MGHDK and CDR2 is SYGVNS. Trimming took 5 bases from V and 6 from J; bases not matched to a gene: 7. The CDR3 has 14 residues. In DNA, the CDR3 is TGTGCCAGCAGTCCGTGGACAGGAGGTCAGCCCCAGCATTTT. Protein sequence: CASSPWTGGQPQHF.

The chain carries TRBV7-2 and TRBJ1-6; TRBD1 matches 7 bases. The germline gives CDR1 SGHTA, CDR2 FQGNSA. V lost 5 bases to trimming and J lost 6 bases; unmatched junction nucleotides: 7. The CDR3 runs 15 residues. In DNA, the CDR3 is TGTGCCAGCAGCCTATCGGGACAGCCTAATTCACCCCTCCACTTT. Translation gives CASSLSGQPNSPLHF.

This clone was picked up a small number of times. The chain employs TRBV28 and TRBJ2-7, with TRBD1 matching over 7 bases. Germline assignment: CDR1 MDHEN and CDR2 SYDVKM. This CDR3 has 13 residues. The V gene end was trimmed by 7 bases and the J gene end by 3 bases; junction bases not matched to a gene: 6. The CDR3 is CASKAGGNYEQYF. CDR3 bases: TGTGCCAGCAAGGCAGGGGGTAACTACGAGCAGTACTTC. Complete variable domain (other parts from reference TRBV28 and TRBJ2-7): DVKVTQSSRYLVKRTGEKVFLECVQDMDHENMFWYRQDPGLGLRLIYFSYDVKMKEKGDIPEGYSVSREKKERFSLILESASTNQTSMYLCASKAGGNYEQYFGPGTRLTVT.

This clone was picked up a small number of times. This rearrangement joins TRBV19 to TRBJ2-5; D may be TRBD1 (6 bases). The CDR3 covers 15 residues. Per germline, CDR1 LNHDA and CDR2 SQIVND (reference sequence). The germline V and J ends were trimmed by 4 bases and 2 bases, with 14 bases remaining between them. As DNA, the CDR3 is TGTGCCAGTAGTAAACAGGGTATGGAACAAGAGACCCAGTACTTC. Translated: CASSKQGMEQETQYF.

The V gene is TRBV19, the J gene TRBJ1-5; TRBD1 matches 7 bases. V lost 6 bases to trimming and J lost 7 bases; unmatched junction nucleotides: 6. This CDR3 region has 13 residues. Germline V gene sequence: CDR1 LNHDA, CDR2 SQIVND (reference sequence). CDR3 in amino acids: CASSRQGGQPQHF. CDR3 nucleotides: TGTGCCAGTAGCCGACAGGGAGGACAGCCCCAGCATTTT.

CDR3 sequence: CASSPGAGTSGYNEQFF. CDR3 nucleotide sequence: TGTGCCAGCAGCCCGGGGGCCGGGACTAGCGGCTACAATGAGCAGTTCTTC. V usage is TRBV11-2 and J usage is TRBJ2-1; 11 bases are a match to TRBD2. After removal of 5 bases from V and 3 bases from J, the junction contained 9 bases not matched to a gene. CDR1 and CDR2 from the germline V gene are SGHAT and FQNNGV. The CDR3 sequence is 17 residues long. The entire variable domain, with the rest obtained from reference TRBV11-2 and TRBJ2-1, is as follows: EAGVAQSPRYKIIEKRQSVAFWCNPISGHATLYWYQQILGQGPKLLIQFQNNGVVDDSQLPKDRFSAERLKGVDSTLKIQPAKLEDSAVYLCASSPGAGTSGYNEQFFGPGTRLTVL.